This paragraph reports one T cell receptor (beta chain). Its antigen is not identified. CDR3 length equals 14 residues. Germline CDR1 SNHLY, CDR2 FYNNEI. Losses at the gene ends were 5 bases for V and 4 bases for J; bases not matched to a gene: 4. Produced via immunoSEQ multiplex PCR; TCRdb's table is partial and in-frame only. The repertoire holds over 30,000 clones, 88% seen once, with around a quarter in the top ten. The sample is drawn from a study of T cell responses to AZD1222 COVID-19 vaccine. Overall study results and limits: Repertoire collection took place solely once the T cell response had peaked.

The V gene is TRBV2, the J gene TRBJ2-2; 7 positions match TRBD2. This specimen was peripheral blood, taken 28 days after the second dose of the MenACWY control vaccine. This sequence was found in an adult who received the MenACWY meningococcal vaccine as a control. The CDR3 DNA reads TGTGCCAGCAGTTCGGTAGCGGGCACCGGGGAGCTGTTTTTT. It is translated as CASSSVAGTGELFF.